These T cell receptor beta chains were read from a single sample in a study of CD8+ T cells in alopecia areata. Here immunoSEQ multiplex PCR was the method, and the copy in TCRdb shows in-frame clones only, minus some. The data hold approximately 180,000 clones, with roughly 50% observed a single time. The starting material was CD4+ T cells sorted from blood, obtained between weeks 55 and 65, from a patient treated with tofacitinib. These receptors originate from a human donor with alopecia areata. The CDR3 runs from the conserved cysteine through the conserved F or W. A D gene is named only where the DNA matches it firmly. The size field is filled for only some rows; it gives once, few, many or a size class.

v_gene: TRBV5-6; abundance: NA; d_gene: NA; len: 15; j_gene: TRBJ1-6; CDR3nt: TGTGCCAGCACCATTCGCGGACCGGCTAATTCACCCCTCCACTTT; CDR3aa: CASTIRGPANSPLHF
v_gene: TRBV5-1; abundance: NA; d_gene: NA; len: 15; j_gene: TRBJ1-6; CDR3nt: TGCGCCAGCAGCCCGGACACCTGGGGGAATTCACCCCTCCACTTT; CDR3aa: CASSPDTWGNSPLHF
v_gene: TRBV9; abundance: NA; d_gene: NA; len: 14; j_gene: TRBJ1-1; CDR3nt: TGTGCCAGCAGCGTAGGACAGCGCAGCACTGAAGCTTTCTTT; CDR3aa: CASSVGQRSTEAFF
v_gene: TRBV29-1; abundance: NA; d_gene: NA; len: 13; j_gene: TRBJ1-4; CDR3nt: TGCAGCGTTGACGTTGTCGGGGATGAAAAACTGTTTTTT; CDR3aa: CSVDVVGDEKLFF
v_gene: TRBV29-1; abundance: NA; d_gene: TRBD1; len: 12; j_gene: TRBJ2-7; CDR3nt: TGCAGCGTTAACAGGGGTAGTAACGAGCAGTACTTC; CDR3aa: CSVNRGSNEQYF
v_gene: TRBV5-1; abundance: NA; d_gene: NA; len: 16; j_gene: TRBJ2-3; CDR3nt: TGCGCCAGCAGCTTGGTCGTCTCTACTTTCTCGGATACGCAGTATTTT; CDR3aa: CASSLVVSTFSDTQYF
v_gene: TRBV29-1; abundance: NA; d_gene: NA; len: 12; j_gene: TRBJ1-5; CDR3nt: TGCAGCGTCGGAGGTAGGGGGCAGCCCCAGCATTTT; CDR3aa: CSVGGRGQPQHF
v_gene: TRBV30; abundance: once; d_gene: NA; len: 13; j_gene: TRBJ2-3; CDR3nt: TGTGCCTGGAGTGGCCAGGCAGGGAATACGCAGTATTTT; CDR3aa: CAWSGQAGNTQYF
v_gene: TRBV29-1; abundance: once; d_gene: NA; len: 13; j_gene: TRBJ2-5; CDR3nt: TGCAGCGCGCTCCGGGACGGTGCTGAGACCCAGTACTTC; CDR3aa: CSALRDGAETQYF
v_gene: TRBV2; abundance: NA; d_gene: NA; len: 10; j_gene: TRBJ1-2; CDR3nt: TGTGCCAGCACTGGACGTGGCTACACCTTC; CDR3aa: CASTGRGYTF
v_gene: TRBV5-1; abundance: NA; d_gene: TRBD1; len: 14; j_gene: TRBJ2-2; CDR3nt: TGCGCCAGCAGCGGGGGACAGCCCACCGGGGAGCTGTTTTTT; CDR3aa: CASSGGQPTGELFF
v_gene: TRBV6-5; abundance: NA; d_gene: NA; len: 13; j_gene: TRBJ2-5; CDR3nt: TGTGCCAGCAGTTGGACGGGTGTAGAGACCCAGTACTTC; CDR3aa: CASSWTGVETQYF
v_gene: TRBV11-3; abundance: NA; d_gene: TRBD1; len: 13; j_gene: TRBJ2-7; CDR3nt: TGTGCCAGCAGCTCAACAGGGGGCTACGAGCAGTACTTC; CDR3aa: CASSSTGGYEQYF
v_gene: TRBV5-6; abundance: NA; d_gene: NA; len: 15; j_gene: TRBJ2-7; CDR3nt: TGTGCCAGCAGCTTACGACAGCTCATAAACTACGAGCAGTACTTC; CDR3aa: CASSLRQLINYEQYF
v_gene: TRBV30; abundance: many; d_gene: NA; len: 14; j_gene: TRBJ1-5; CDR3nt: TGTGCCTGGAGTGTGACACAAGGGAATCAGCCCCAGCATTTT; CDR3aa: CAWSVTQGNQPQHF
v_gene: TRBV10-3; abundance: NA; d_gene: TRBD1; len: 13; j_gene: TRBJ1-5; CDR3nt: TGTGCCATCAGCCGTGACAGGGATCAGCCCCAGCATTTT; CDR3aa: CAISRDRDQPQHF
v_gene: TRBV4-1; abundance: NA; d_gene: NA; len: 12; j_gene: TRBJ2-5; CDR3nt: TGCGCCAGCAGCCAAGATCAGTTGGGACAACACTTC; CDR3aa: CASSQDQLGQHF
v_gene: TRBV29-1; abundance: NA; d_gene: NA; len: 15; j_gene: TRBJ2-2; CDR3nt: TGCAGCGTTGACCCTCGGGGTTTGCAGGGTGGGGAGCTGTTTTTT; CDR3aa: CSVDPRGLQGGELFF
v_gene: TRBV4-2; abundance: once; d_gene: NA; len: 18; j_gene: TRBJ2-1; CDR3nt: TGTGCCAGCAGCCACGGACTTGCAGGGATGAAGTACTACAATGAGCAGTTCTTC; CDR3aa: CASSHGLAGMKYYNEQFF
v_gene: TRBV30; abundance: NA; d_gene: NA; len: 13; j_gene: TRBJ1-6; CDR3nt: TGTGCCTGGAGTGTATCCAGAGACTCACCCCTCCACTTT; CDR3aa: CAWSVSRDSPLHF
v_gene: TRBV5-1; abundance: NA; d_gene: NA; len: 14; j_gene: TRBJ2-2; CDR3nt: TGCGCCAGCAGCTTGTTCTCGGGTACCGGGGAGCTGTTTTTT; CDR3aa: CASSLFSGTGELFF
v_gene: TRBV23-1; abundance: few; d_gene: NA; len: 15; j_gene: TRBJ1-6; CDR3nt: TGCGCCAGCAGTCCAGTGCGGGGGAGAAATTCACCCCTCCACTTT; CDR3aa: CASSPVRGRNSPLHF
v_gene: TRBV7-9; abundance: NA; d_gene: TRBD1; len: 16; j_gene: TRBJ2-3; CDR3nt: TGTGCCAGCAGCTTTGGGACAGCGGTCGGTGTGGATACGCAGTATTTT; CDR3aa: CASSFGTAVGVDTQYF
v_gene: TRBV29-1; abundance: NA; d_gene: NA; len: 12; j_gene: TRBJ1-2; CDR3nt: TGCAGCTATCAGGGACTCAACTATGGCTACACCTTC; CDR3aa: CSYQGLNYGYTF
v_gene: TRBV2; abundance: NA; d_gene: NA; len: 14; j_gene: TRBJ2-2; CDR3nt: TGTGCCAGCAGTGCCACAGGGTACACCGGGGAGCTGTTTTTT; CDR3aa: CASSATGYTGELFF
v_gene: TRBV6-5; abundance: NA; d_gene: TRBD1; len: 13; j_gene: TRBJ1-2; CDR3nt: TGTGCCAGCAGGGACAGGGAGAACTATGGCTACACCTTC; CDR3aa: CASRDRENYGYTF
v_gene: TRBV9; abundance: NA; d_gene: NA; len: 15; j_gene: TRBJ1-2; CDR3nt: TGTGCCAGCAGCGTAGACGTGAACTCTTTCTATGGCTACACCTTC; CDR3aa: CASSVDVNSFYGYTF
v_gene: TRBV7-2; abundance: NA; d_gene: NA; len: 16; j_gene: TRBJ2-5; CDR3nt: TGTGCCAGCAGCCCCCGGCCCGCTACCGGGTTAGGTACCCAGTACTTC; CDR3aa: CASSPRPATGLGTQYF
v_gene: TRBV4-1; abundance: NA; d_gene: TRBD1; len: 20; j_gene: TRBJ2-5; CDR3nt: TGCGCCAGCAGCCAAGGATCTCCGGGACAGGGTCCCTTACGGAGAGAGACCCAGTACTTC; CDR3aa: CASSQGSPGQGPLRRETQYF
v_gene: TRBV10-3; abundance: NA; d_gene: NA; len: 12; j_gene: TRBJ2-3; CDR3nt: TGTGCCATAGGACAAAGCACAGATACGCAGTATTTT; CDR3aa: CAIGQSTDTQYF
v_gene: TRBV5-1; abundance: few; d_gene: NA; len: 13; j_gene: TRBJ1-6; CDR3nt: TGCGCCAGCAGCTTGGGGACAGACCGTCCCCTCCACTTT; CDR3aa: CASSLGTDRPLHF
v_gene: TRBV23-1; abundance: NA; d_gene: TRBD1; len: 16; j_gene: TRBJ2-3; CDR3nt: TGCGCCAGCAGTCAATCCGGACAGGGAGGCACAGATACGCAGTATTTT; CDR3aa: CASSQSGQGGTDTQYF
v_gene: TRBV6-5; abundance: NA; d_gene: NA; len: 15; j_gene: TRBJ2-2; CDR3nt: TGTGCCAGCAGTTACTCGAGGAGTACAGCCGGGGAGCTGTTTTTT; CDR3aa: CASSYSRSTAGELFF
v_gene: TRBV29-1; abundance: NA; d_gene: NA; len: 13; j_gene: TRBJ2-1; CDR3nt: TGCAGCGTTGATCGTTTGGTCTACAATGAGCAGTTCTTC; CDR3aa: CSVDRLVYNEQFF
v_gene: TRBV7-9; abundance: NA; d_gene: TRBD1; len: 19; j_gene: TRBJ2-6; CDR3nt: TGTGCCAGCAGCTTAGGCCCCCCGGGACAGGGATTTGGGGCCAACGTCCTGACTTTC; CDR3aa: CASSLGPPGQGFGANVLTF
v_gene: TRBV30; abundance: NA; d_gene: NA; len: 12; j_gene: TRBJ2-7; CDR3nt: TGTGCCTGGAGTGTAAGGGCCTACGAGCAGTACTTC; CDR3aa: CAWSVRAYEQYF
v_gene: TRBV7-8; abundance: NA; d_gene: NA; len: 15; j_gene: TRBJ1-2; CDR3nt: TGTGCCAGCAGCGTAGCGGGGTTTCTATCCTTTGGCTACACCTTC; CDR3aa: CASSVAGFLSFGYTF
v_gene: TRBV11-2; abundance: once; d_gene: NA; len: 11; j_gene: TRBJ2-1; CDR3nt: TGTGCCAGCAGCTTATCCAATGAGCAGTTCTTC; CDR3aa: CASSLSNEQFF
v_gene: TRBV5-4; abundance: NA; d_gene: NA; len: 13; j_gene: TRBJ1-1; CDR3nt: TGTGCCAGCAGCGACCGGGACACCCGGGAAGCTTTCTTT; CDR3aa: CASSDRDTREAFF
v_gene: TRBV18; abundance: NA; d_gene: NA; len: 13; j_gene: TRBJ2-3; CDR3nt: TGTGCCAGCTCACTGATATCATGGGATACGCAGTATTTT; CDR3aa: CASSLISWDTQYF
v_gene: TRBV5-1; abundance: few; d_gene: TRBD1; len: 14; j_gene: TRBJ1-4; CDR3nt: TGCGCCAGCAGCCCAACAGGGGGTAATGAAAAACTGTTTTTT; CDR3aa: CASSPTGGNEKLFF
v_gene: TRBV29-1; abundance: few; d_gene: NA; len: 10; j_gene: TRBJ1-4; CDR3nt: TGCAGCGTTGGTCAGGAAAAACTGTTTTTT; CDR3aa: CSVGQEKLFF
v_gene: TRBV18; abundance: NA; d_gene: TRBD1; len: 14; j_gene: TRBJ1-6; CDR3nt: TGTGCCAGCTCACTTGGACAGGAGTATTCACCCCTCCACTTT; CDR3aa: CASSLGQEYSPLHF
v_gene: TRBV4-1; abundance: NA; d_gene: TRBD1; len: 15; j_gene: TRBJ2-2; CDR3nt: TGCGCCAGCACCCAGACAGGGGGCAGGACCGGGGAGCTGTTTTTT; CDR3aa: CASTQTGGRTGELFF
v_gene: TRBV29-1; abundance: NA; d_gene: NA; len: 15; j_gene: TRBJ1-1; CDR3nt: TGCAGCGTTGAAGTTCGGTCGGTGGGAGGTGGTAAAGCTTTCTTT; CDR3aa: CSVEVRSVGGGKAFF
v_gene: TRBV5-1; abundance: NA; d_gene: TRBD1; len: 15; j_gene: TRBJ1-6; CDR3nt: TGCGCCAGCAGCTTCCTGGGACAGGATAATTCACCCCTCCACTTT; CDR3aa: CASSFLGQDNSPLHF
v_gene: TRBV30; abundance: NA; d_gene: NA; len: 11; j_gene: TRBJ2-2; CDR3nt: TGTGCCTGGACCCGGGACGGGGAGCTGTTTTTT; CDR3aa: CAWTRDGELFF
v_gene: TRBV5-6; abundance: NA; d_gene: NA; len: 13; j_gene: TRBJ2-3; CDR3nt: TGTGCCAGCAGGGCGAGGGGCACAGATACGCAGTATTTT; CDR3aa: CASRARGTDTQYF
v_gene: TRBV29-1; abundance: NA; d_gene: TRBD1; len: 13; j_gene: TRBJ2-7; CDR3nt: TGCAGCGTTGGCGGCAGGGGGCTGGGGGAGCAGTACTTC; CDR3aa: CSVGGRGLGEQYF
v_gene: TRBV14; abundance: NA; d_gene: TRBD1; len: 15; j_gene: TRBJ1-6; CDR3nt: TGTGCCAGCAGCCACCTGGGACAGGGGGAGTCACCCCTCCACTTT; CDR3aa: CASSHLGQGESPLHF
v_gene: TRBV29-1; abundance: NA; d_gene: NA; len: 14; j_gene: TRBJ2-2; CDR3nt: TGCAGCGTTGAAAGGCAGGGTCGTCCCGGGGAGCTGTTTTTT; CDR3aa: CSVERQGRPGELFF
v_gene: TRBV30; abundance: once; d_gene: NA; len: 14; j_gene: TRBJ1-5; CDR3nt: TGTGCCTGGAGTGGTGGCAGGAGCAATCAGCCCCAGCATTTT; CDR3aa: CAWSGGRSNQPQHF
v_gene: TRBV5-6; abundance: NA; d_gene: NA; len: 13; j_gene: TRBJ1-2; CDR3nt: TGTGCCAGCAGCTTTGGGACTTTGGCTGGCTACACCTTC; CDR3aa: CASSFGTLAGYTF
v_gene: TRBV5-6; abundance: once; d_gene: TRBD1; len: 15; j_gene: TRBJ1-1; CDR3nt: TGTGCCAGCAGCTTTACCAGGGGGCAGAACACTGAAGCTTTCTTT; CDR3aa: CASSFTRGQNTEAFF
v_gene: TRBV6-4; abundance: NA; d_gene: NA; len: 15; j_gene: TRBJ1-6; CDR3nt: TGTGCCAGCAGAGTTACTGTTGGGGCCTCTTCACCCCTCCACTTT; CDR3aa: CASRVTVGASSPLHF
v_gene: TRBV7-9; abundance: NA; d_gene: NA; len: 13; j_gene: TRBJ2-7; CDR3nt: TGTGCCAGCAGCATACAGGGCACCTACGAGCAGTACTTC; CDR3aa: CASSIQGTYEQYF
v_gene: TRBV7-8; abundance: once; d_gene: TRBD1; len: 19; j_gene: TRBJ1-5; CDR3nt: TGTGCCAGCACTCCAGAGGGACAGGGCTTCCTCAATAGCAATCAGCCCCAGCATTTT; CDR3aa: CASTPEGQGFLNSNQPQHF
v_gene: TRBV4-1; abundance: few; d_gene: NA; len: 14; j_gene: TRBJ1-2; CDR3nt: TGCGCCAGCAGCCAAGTTGGGGAAAACTATGGCTACACCTTC; CDR3aa: CASSQVGENYGYTF
v_gene: TRBV6-5; abundance: NA; d_gene: TRBD1; len: 16; j_gene: TRBJ2-1; CDR3nt: TGTGCCAGCAGTTCTGACCCCGGGACAGGAGGTAGGGAGCAGTTCTTC; CDR3aa: CASSSDPGTGGREQFF